This record concerns one TCR beta chain sequence. Antigen: not known. This sample was taken from a study of T cells in Graves' hyperthyroidism and ophthalmopathy. Amplification targeted TCR beta CDR3 regions from RNA transcripts. The TCR CDR3 was amplified in a first-round RT-PCR using the HTBI primer set. TCRdb itself ran the multiplex PCR reads through MiXCR, one entry per CDR3 protein. This sample has approximately 260,000 distinct CDR3 sequences, with roughly 15% found just once. The CDR3 consists of 14 residues. Germline-derived CDR1 and CDR2 are LNHDA and SQIVND (reference sequence). The J segment lost 2 bases and the V segment lost 8 bases, leaving 6 bases of the junction unmatched. General study findings and limits: Separation of ophthalmopathy from stable hyperthyroidism was achieved by a 13 V-J model.

This receptor was obtained from a woman between 50 and 59 years old with Graves' hyperthyroidism that later progressed to Graves' ophthalmopathy. J is TRBJ2-7 and V is TRBV19; the match to TRBD1 covers 10 bases. Sequencing input: blood. This CDR3 is CASRQGANPYEQYF. The DNA for the CDR3 is TGTGCCAGTCGACAGGGGGCGAATCCCTACGAGCAGTACTTC.